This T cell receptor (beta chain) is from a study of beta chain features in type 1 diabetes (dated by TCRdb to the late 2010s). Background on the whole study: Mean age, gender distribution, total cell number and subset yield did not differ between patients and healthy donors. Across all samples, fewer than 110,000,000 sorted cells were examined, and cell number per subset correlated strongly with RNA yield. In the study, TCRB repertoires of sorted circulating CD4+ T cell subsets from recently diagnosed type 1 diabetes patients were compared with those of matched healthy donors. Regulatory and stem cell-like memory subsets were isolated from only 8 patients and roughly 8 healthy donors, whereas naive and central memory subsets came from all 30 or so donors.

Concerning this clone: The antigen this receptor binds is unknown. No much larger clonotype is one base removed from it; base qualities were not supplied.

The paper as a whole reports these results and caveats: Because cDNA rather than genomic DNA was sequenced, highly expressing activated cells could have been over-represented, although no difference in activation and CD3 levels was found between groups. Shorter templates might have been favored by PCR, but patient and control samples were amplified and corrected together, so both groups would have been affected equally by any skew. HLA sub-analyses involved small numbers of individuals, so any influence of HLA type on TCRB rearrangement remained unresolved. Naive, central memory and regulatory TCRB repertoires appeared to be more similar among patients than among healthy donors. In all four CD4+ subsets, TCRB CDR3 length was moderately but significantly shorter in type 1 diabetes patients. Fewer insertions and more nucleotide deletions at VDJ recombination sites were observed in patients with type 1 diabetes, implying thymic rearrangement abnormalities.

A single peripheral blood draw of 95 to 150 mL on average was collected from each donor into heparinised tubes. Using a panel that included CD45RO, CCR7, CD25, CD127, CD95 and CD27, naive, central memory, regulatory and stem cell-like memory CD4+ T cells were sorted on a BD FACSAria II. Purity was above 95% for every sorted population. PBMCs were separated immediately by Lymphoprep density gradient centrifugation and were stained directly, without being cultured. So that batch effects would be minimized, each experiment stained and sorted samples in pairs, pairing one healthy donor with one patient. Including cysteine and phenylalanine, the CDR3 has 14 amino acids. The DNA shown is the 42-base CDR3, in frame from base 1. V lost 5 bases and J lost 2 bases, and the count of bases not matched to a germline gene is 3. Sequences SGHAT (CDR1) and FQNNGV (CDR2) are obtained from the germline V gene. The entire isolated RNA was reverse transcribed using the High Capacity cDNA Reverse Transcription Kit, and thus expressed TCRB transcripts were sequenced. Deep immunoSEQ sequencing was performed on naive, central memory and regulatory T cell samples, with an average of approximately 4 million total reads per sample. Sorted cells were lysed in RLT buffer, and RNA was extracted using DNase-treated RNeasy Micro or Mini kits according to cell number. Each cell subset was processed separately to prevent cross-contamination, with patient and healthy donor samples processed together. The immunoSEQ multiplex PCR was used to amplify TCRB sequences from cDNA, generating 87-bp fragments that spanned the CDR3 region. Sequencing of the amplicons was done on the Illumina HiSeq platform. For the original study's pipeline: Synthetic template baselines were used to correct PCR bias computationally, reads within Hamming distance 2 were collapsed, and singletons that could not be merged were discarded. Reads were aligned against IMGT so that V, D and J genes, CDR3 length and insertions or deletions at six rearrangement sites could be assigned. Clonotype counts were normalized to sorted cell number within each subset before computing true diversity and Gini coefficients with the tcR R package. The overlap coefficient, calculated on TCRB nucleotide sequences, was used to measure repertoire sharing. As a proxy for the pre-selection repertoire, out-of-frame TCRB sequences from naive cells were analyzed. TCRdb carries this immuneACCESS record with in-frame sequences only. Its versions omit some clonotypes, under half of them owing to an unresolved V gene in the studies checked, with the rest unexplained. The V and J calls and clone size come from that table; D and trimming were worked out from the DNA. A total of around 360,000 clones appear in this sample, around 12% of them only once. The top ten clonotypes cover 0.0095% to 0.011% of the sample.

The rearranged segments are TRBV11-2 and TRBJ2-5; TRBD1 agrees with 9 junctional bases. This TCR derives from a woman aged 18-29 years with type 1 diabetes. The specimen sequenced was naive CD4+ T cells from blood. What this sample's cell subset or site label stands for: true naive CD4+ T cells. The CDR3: CASSPDRGQETQYF. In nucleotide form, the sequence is TGTGCCAGCAGCCCCGACAGGGGGCAAGAGACCCAGTACTTC.